Below, one T cell receptor (beta chain) is given with its context. Sequencing was performed with immunoSEQ multiplex PCR; in TCRdb, only in-frame clones are kept and a portion is missing. Among 630,000 or so clones listed, about 89% were seen once. These data originate in a study of shared T cell receptors in the human thymus. Germline CDR1 is SGHKS and CDR2 is YYEKEE (reference sequence). This CDR3 comprises 11 residues. Trimming left V 7 bases short and J 3 bases short, with 2 bases between. The data were also submitted as part of a second study, on human thymus T cells. That study reports: Resections removed during corrective heart surgery provided the thymus tissue used. Usage of V and J genes appeared biased in thymic and blood repertoires. Thymic repertoires of unrelated individuals were reported in related research to overlap highly.

The rearrangement joins TRBV5-5 to TRBJ2-6, with no clear D. This sequence originates from a boy younger than two with a congenital heart defect. The sequenced material came from thymocytes. CDR3 nucleotides: TGTGCCAGCCGTGGGGCCAACGTCCTGACTTTC. Translated: CASRGANVLTF. Combining the CDR3 with reference TRBV5-5 and TRBJ2-6 gives the whole variable domain DAGVTQSPTHLIKTRGQQVTLRCSPISGHKSVSWYQQVLGQGPQFIFQYYEKEERGRGNFPDRFSARQFPNYSSELNVNALLLGDSALYLCASRGANVLTFGAGSRLTVL.